This T cell receptor (beta chain) was retrieved from a study of regulatory T cells in long-lasting Graves disease. Arm-PCR with iRepertoire HTBI primers amplified the CDR3 regions for these TCR beta libraries. One entry per CDR3 protein, called by TCRdb with MiXCR from the multiplex PCR reads. The data hold 400,000 to 500,000 distinct CDR3 sequences, with 21% observed a single time. Study results and limitations: More public clonotypes were shared by persistent patients (around 2,500) than by new patients (approximately 990).

This clonotype was recorded many times. Its matching antigen is unknown. Described time point: persistent/refractory GD, antithyroid drugs over 5 years with positive TRAb. TCR sequences were obtained from RNA taken from PBMCs. By American Thyroid Association guidelines, Graves' disease was diagnosed in the cohort. This clonotype was sampled from a female donor with Graves disease. The starting material was peripheral blood mononuclear cells (PBMCs), obtained when the disease was refractory, from a patient treated with antithyroid drugs.

The CDR3: CASRQGTGELFF. CDR3 in DNA: TGTGCCAGCCGACAGGGAACCGGGGAGCTGTTTTTT. This chain uses TRBV12-3 or TRBV12-4 with TRBJ2-2; 7 bases align to TRBD1. The CDR3 sequence is 12 residues long. J was trimmed by 5 bases and V by 8 bases; bases with no gene match: 2.